This T cell receptor beta chain was recorded in a study of T cell repertoires in cytomegalovirus infection (dated by TCRdb to about 2019). General notes on the study: Donor HLA type was relevant to the analysis, because carriage of CMV infection together with the matching HLA type was indicated by public TCR beta signatures.

Study-wide conclusions, independent of this receptor: In both this cohort and an independent roughly 400-donor cohort, the cumulative frequency of public TCR beta family members distinguished carriers of CMV infection plus the relevant HLA type. The ex vivo response was dominated by HLA-C-restricted CMV-specific TCR beta clonotypes, and the single most frequent clonotype in two of eight donors was supplied by these HLA-C-restricted clonotypes.

Taken from cysteine to phenylalanine, the CDR3 has 15 residues. Just the 45-base CDR3 DNA is kept, in frame starting at base 1. Sequences SGHTA (CDR1) and FQGNSA (CDR2) are obtained from the germline V gene. Here V drops 2 bases and J drops 5 bases, and the junction holds 4 bases not matched to any gene. Sequencing took place on an Illumina HiSeq 1500. The public sequencing data were trimmed at Q25 with fastp and processed into clonotypes with MiXCR by TCRdb, which kept only in-frame beta chains. For every CDR3 protein sequence, its rows merge into one entry that carries the most common genes and DNA. For this sample the table gives about 180,000 distinct CDR3 sequences, of which about 15% were detected only once. Approximately 26% of the sample comes from the top ten. As for this clonotype: The antigen it recognizes is unknown. Base quality data are lacking; no much larger clone is found one base away.

The sample comprised CD8+ T cells from PBMCs. The rearrangement joined TRBV7-2 to TRBJ2-1, and TRBD2 aligns with 9 junction nucleotides. This TCR was recovered from a human donor in good health (CMV status not recorded). Some clones in this sample may be carry-over from other donors' samples. The nucleotides read TGTGCCAGCAGCTTACTAGCGGGATCTCACAATGAGCAGTTCTTC. This encodes CASSLLAGSHNEQFF.